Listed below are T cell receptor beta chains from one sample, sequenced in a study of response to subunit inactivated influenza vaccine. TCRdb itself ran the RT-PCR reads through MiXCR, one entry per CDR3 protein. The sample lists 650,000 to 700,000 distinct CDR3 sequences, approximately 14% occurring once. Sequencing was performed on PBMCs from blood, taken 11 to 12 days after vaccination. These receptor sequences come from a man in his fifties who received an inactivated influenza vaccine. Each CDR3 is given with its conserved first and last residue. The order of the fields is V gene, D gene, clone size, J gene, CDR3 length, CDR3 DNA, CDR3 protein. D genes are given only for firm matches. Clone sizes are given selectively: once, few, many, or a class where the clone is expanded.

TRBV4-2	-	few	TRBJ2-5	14	TGTGCCAGCAGCCAGGAGGACACGCAGGAGACCCAGTACTTC	CASSQEDTQETQYF
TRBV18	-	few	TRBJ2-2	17	TGTGCCAGCTCACCACAAAACTTACGAACGAACACCGGGGAGCTGTTTTTT	CASSPQNLRTNTGELFF
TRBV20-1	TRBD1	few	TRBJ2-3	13	TGCAGTGCTGAGACAGGGGCCACAGATACGCAGTATTTT	CSAETGATDTQYF
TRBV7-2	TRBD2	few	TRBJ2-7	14	TGTGCCAGCAGACCGGGAGGGGCTGGATACGAGCAGTACTTC	CASRPGGAGYEQYF
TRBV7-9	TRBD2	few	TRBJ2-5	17	TGTGCCAGCAGCTCCTTAATGGTAGCGGGAGGCAAAGAGACCCAGTACTTC	CASSSLMVAGGKETQYF
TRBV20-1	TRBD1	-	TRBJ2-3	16	TGCAGTGCTAGCCGGACCCAGGGGGTGGGCACAGATACGCAGTATTTT	CSASRTQGVGTDTQYF
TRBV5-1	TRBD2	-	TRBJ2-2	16	TGCGCCAGCAGCCCGGGACTAGCGGGGGCTACCGGGGAGCTGTTTTTT	CASSPGLAGATGELFF
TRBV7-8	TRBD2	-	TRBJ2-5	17	TGTGCCAGCAGCTTAAGTCCTCCTTCCGCGGGAGAGGGGACCCAGTACTTC	CASSLSPPSAGEGTQYF
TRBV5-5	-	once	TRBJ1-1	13	TGTGCCATCAGCTTTCAGGGAGGAACTGAAGCTTTCTTT	CAISFQGGTEAFF
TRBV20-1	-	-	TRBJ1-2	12	TGCAGTGCGCGACCCATCCTCTATGGCTACACCTTC	CSARPILYGYTF
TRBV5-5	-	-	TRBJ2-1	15	TGTGCCAGCAGCGATCCCGGGACTGGCAGCCATGAGCAGTTCTTC	CASSDPGTGSHEQFF
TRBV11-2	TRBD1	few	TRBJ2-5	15	TGTGCCAGCAGCCAACACACAGGGGCCGGAGAAGCCCAGTACTTC	CASSQHTGAGEAQYF
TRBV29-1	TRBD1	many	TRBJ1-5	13	TGCAGCGTAGGACAGGGCGGCAATCAGCCCCAGCATTTT	CSVGQGGNQPQHF
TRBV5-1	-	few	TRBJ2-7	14	TGCGCCAGCAGCCCATCCCGGAACCCGTGGGAGCAGTACTTC	CASSPSRNPWEQYF
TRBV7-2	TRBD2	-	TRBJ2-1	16	TGTGCCAGCAGCCCACCAGGACTAGCTTTCTACAATGAGCAGTTCTTC	CASSPPGLAFYNEQFF
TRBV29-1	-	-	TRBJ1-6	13	TGCAGTGATGAGGGGCAGGGCCGGTCACCCCTCCACTTT	CSDEGQGRSPLHF
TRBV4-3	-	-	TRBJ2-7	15	TGCGCCAGCAGCCAAGTTTACGGGTTTGCCTACGAGCAGTACTTC	CASSQVYGFAYEQYF
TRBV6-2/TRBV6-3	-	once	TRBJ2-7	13	TGTGCCAGCAGGCTTACAGGGTACTACGAGCAGTACTTC	CASRLTGYYEQYF
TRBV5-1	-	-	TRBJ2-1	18	TGCGCCAGCAGCTTGGATCGGGACCCCTGGAGCTCCTACAATGAGCAGTTCTTC	CASSLDRDPWSSYNEQFF
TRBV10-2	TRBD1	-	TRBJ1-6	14	TGCGCCAGCAGAGCGGACAGGATTAATTCACCCCTCCACTTT	CASRADRINSPLHF
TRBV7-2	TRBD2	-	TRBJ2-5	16	TGTGCCAGCAGCTCTTTAAGCGGGGGCCCAAAGAAGACCCAGTACTTC	CASSSLSGGPKKTQYF
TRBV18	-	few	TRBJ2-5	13	TGTGCCAGCTCACAAGGGAGGTCGGAGACCCAGTACTTC	CASSQGRSETQYF
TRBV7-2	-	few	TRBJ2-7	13	TGTGCCAGCAGCTTAGGGGGCTACCTCGAGCAGTACTTC	CASSLGGYLEQYF
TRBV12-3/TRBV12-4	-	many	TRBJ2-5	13	TGTGCCAGCAGTTCCCGGGGACAAGAGACCCAGTACTTC	CASSSRGQETQYF
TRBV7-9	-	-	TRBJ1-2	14	TGTGCCAGCACCCAGTTGAGGGGTTACTATGGCTACACCTTC	CASTQLRGYYGYTF
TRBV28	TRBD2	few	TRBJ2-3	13	TGTGCCAGCGGACTAGCGGGGGCAGATACGCAGTATTTT	CASGLAGADTQYF
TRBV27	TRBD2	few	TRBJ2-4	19	TGTGCCAGCAGTTTTTCCCTAGCGGGCCCGTCTAGAGCCAAAAACATTCAGTACTTC	CASSFSLAGPSRAKNIQYF
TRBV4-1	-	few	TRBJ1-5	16	TGCGCCAGCAGCCAAGATCTAGGTTTTCGCAATCAGCCCCAGCATTTT	CASSQDLGFRNQPQHF